This T cell receptor beta chain was profiled in a study of blood T cells in healthy people across ages. For this clonotype: What it binds is not known.

Primed by a sample-barcoded 5' primer and a J-beta primer mix, a second PCR proceeded for about 6 to 11 cycles. TCRdb analysed the 5' RACE reads with MiXCR anew, one entry per CDR3 protein. The table includes around 780,000 distinct CDR3 sequences, roughly 24% detected once. This CDR3 region has 14 residues. The germline V and J ends were trimmed by 6 bases and 3 bases, with 11 bases remaining between them. The germline V gene has CDR1 SGHAT and CDR2 FQNNGV. Study-wide results and limits: Higher diversity, along with more naive CD4+ cells, distinguished long-lived donors from aged donors.

These data also formed part of another study, on T cells of mothers and their children. That paper states: Per mother, over 8 million TCR beta CDR3 reads were obtained; per child, a few million. Relative to unrelated pairs, biologically related mother-child dyads exhibited marginally greater, non-significant overlap.

Sequencing was carried out using blood. The receptor comes from a boy aged 5-17 years in good health. This sequence joins TRBV11-2 and TRBJ2-2; the D call may be TRBD1 or TRBD2 (5 bases each). The CDR3 region has the DNA TGTGCCAGCAGTACTGGGGGTTACACCGGGGAGCTGTTTTTT. Translating it yields CASSTGGYTGELFF.